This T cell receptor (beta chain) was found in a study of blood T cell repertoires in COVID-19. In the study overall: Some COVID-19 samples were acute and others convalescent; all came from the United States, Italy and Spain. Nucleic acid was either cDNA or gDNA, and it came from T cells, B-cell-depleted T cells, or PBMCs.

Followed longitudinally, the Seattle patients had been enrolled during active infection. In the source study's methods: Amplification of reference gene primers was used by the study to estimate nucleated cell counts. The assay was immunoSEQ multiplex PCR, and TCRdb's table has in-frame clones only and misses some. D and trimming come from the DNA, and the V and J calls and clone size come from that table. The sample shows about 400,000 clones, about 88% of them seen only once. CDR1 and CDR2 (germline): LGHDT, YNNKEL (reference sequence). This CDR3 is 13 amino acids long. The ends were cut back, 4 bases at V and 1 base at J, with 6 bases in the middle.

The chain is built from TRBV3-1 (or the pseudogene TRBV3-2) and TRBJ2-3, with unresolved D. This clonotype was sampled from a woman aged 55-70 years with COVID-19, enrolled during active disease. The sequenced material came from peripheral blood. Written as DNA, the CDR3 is TGTGCCAGCAGCCCCCCGGGCACAGATACGCAGTATTTT. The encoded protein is CASSPPGTDTQYF.